This T cell receptor (beta chain) comes out of a study of blood T cell repertoires in COVID-19. On the study more broadly: The samples span acute and convalescent COVID-19 from the United States, Italy and Spain. In each case, the material was cDNA or gDNA derived from T cells, B-cell-depleted T cells, or PBMCs.

The CDR3 length is 15 residues. Between the trimmed V and J ends, which lost 5 bases and 3 bases, there was a span of 14 bases. Germline V CDR1 and CDR2: SGHTA, FQGNSA. Original processing notes: The authors estimated nucleated cell counts from reference gene primer amplification. Assay used: immunoSEQ multiplex PCR; TCRdb lists only in-frame clones, some missing. That table supplies the V and J calls and clone size; D and trimming were determined from the DNA. The data hold about 160,000 clones, with over 80% observed a single time. The source of this sequence is a woman of 80 years or more with active or convalescent COVID-19. The sample taken for sequencing was peripheral blood. V and J are TRBV7-2 and TRBJ2-1; weak D call: TRBD1 (6 bases). In DNA, the CDR3 is TGTGCCAGCAGCCGGGTTGGGGGCAACTACAATGAGCAGTTCTTC. This gives the protein CASSRVGGNYNEQFF.